Sequencing of this T cell receptor beta chain was carried out in a study of CD8+ T cells in alopecia areata. About the study: Twice daily, treated patients received 5 to 10 mg of oral tofacitinib. Regarding the study as a whole: Numerous expanded lesional clones remained in scalp and blood during tofacitinib.

Treatment described: oral pan-JAK inhibitor, 5-10 mg twice daily. Samples from alopecia areata patients were lesional scalp punch biopsies and peripheral blood. This clone was counted a few times. Its antigen is unknown. cDNA serving as the sequencing template came from extracted, reverse transcribed RNA. TCRdb keeps only in-frame clones here, not all; method: immunoSEQ multiplex PCR. The table lists some 160,000 clones, about three fifths of them singletons. V was pared by 10 bases and J by 0 bases, with 10 bases between. Per the germline V gene, CDR1 is MNHNY and CDR2 is SVGAGI (reference sequence). The CDR3 consists of 13 residues.

This chain joins TRBV6-6 and TRBJ2-1; D perhaps matches TRBD1 (6 bases). The sequence came from a human donor with alopecia areata. Sequences were derived from CD4+ T cells sorted from blood, sampled at week 4, from a patient treated with tofacitinib. CDR3 protein: CATDRSSYNEQFF. In DNA, the CDR3 is TGTGCCACCGACAGGAGCTCCTACAATGAGCAGTTCTTC.